The 26 T cell receptor beta chains below were found in one sample sequenced in a study of T cells in Graves' hyperthyroidism and ophthalmopathy. What was amplified from RNA transcripts were TCR beta CDR3 regions. First-round RT-PCR of the TCR CDR3 relied on the HTBI primer set. TCRdb reprocessed the multiplex PCR reads via MiXCR and lists one record per CDR3 protein. Among fewer than 450,000 distinct CDR3 sequences listed, approximately 18% were seen once. Input material: blood. The origin of the receptors is a woman aged 25 to 39 with Graves' hyperthyroidism that later progressed to Graves' ophthalmopathy.

This clonotype showed up many times. CDR3 amino acids: CASNLLAGTSTDTQYF. CDR3 sequence (DNA): TGTGCCAGCAACCTTCTAGCGGGCACTAGCACAGATACGCAGTATTTT. V gene TRBV28 combines with J gene TRBJ2-3, with 8 bases aligning to TRBD2. The CDR3 has 16 residues. V was clipped by 7 bases and J by 0 bases; unmatched bases: 9. Germline V gives CDR1 MDHEN, CDR2 SYDVKM.

The gene calls are TRBV11-2 and TRBJ2-1; D is possibly TRBD1 or TRBD2 (5 bases each). CDR3 length: 16 residues. The V end lost 4 bases, the J end lost 6 bases, and 19 bases lay between the germline ends. From germline, CDR1 is SGHAT and CDR2 FQNNGV. In DNA form, the CDR3 reads TGTGCCAGCAGCTCGAATCGGGACCCCGGTATCAATGAGCAGTTCTTC. This encodes CASSSNRDPGINEQFF.

In the case of this clonotype: At one boundary the junction diverges from the germline segment, which might be a read error. The J gene is TRBJ2-2, the V gene TRBV20-1, with a tentative D call TRBD2 (6 bases). Per the germline V gene, CDR1 is DFQATT and CDR2 is SNEGSKA (reference sequence). The CDR3 length is 16 residues. The CDR3, as DNA: TGCAGTGCTAGAGATTTTCGGGGGTCCAGCACGGGGGAGGTGTTTTTT. Translating it yields CSARDFRGSSTGEVFF.

This clonotype was counted many times. The CDR3 reads CATSGPAETDTQYF. The CDR3 region has the DNA TGTGCCACCAGTGGTCCAGCGGAGACAGATACGCAGTATTTT. J is TRBJ2-3 and V is TRBV24-1; tentatively, D is TRBD2 (5 bases). Per the germline V gene, CDR1 is KGHDR and CDR2 is SFDVKD. V lost 5 bases, J lost 3 bases, and 11 bases lay in between. This CDR3 has 14 residues.

The table lists this clonotype with a few counts. V is TRBV7-2 and J is TRBJ1-2; the D is unclear. The germline V and J ends were trimmed by 3 bases and 5 bases, with 7 bases remaining between them. The CDR3 extends over 12 amino acids. Per germline, CDR1 SGHTA and CDR2 FQGNSA. The CDR3 DNA sequence: TGTGCCAGCAGCTTTGCACATTATGGCTACACCTTC. Its translation: CASSFAHYGYTF.

This clonotype has at least ten counts. This chain joins TRBV11-2 and TRBJ2-7, with TRBD1 matching 8 bases. The CDR3 covers 16 residues. Unmatched junction bases numbered 13, after V lost 6 bases and J lost 3 bases. CDR1 and CDR2 (germline): SGHAT, FQNNGV. The CDR3 loop reads CASSFQPQGAGYEQYF. In DNA form, the CDR3 reads TGTGCCAGCAGTTTCCAACCCCAGGGGGCGGGCTACGAGCAGTACTTC.

This rearrangement joins TRBV5-5 to TRBJ2-1; maybe TRBD1 (5 bases). The CDR3 is 14 residues long. Germline V CDR1 and CDR2: SGHKS, YYEKEE (reference sequence). Trimming left V 4 bases short and J 3 bases short, with 11 bases between. The DNA of the CDR3 is TGTGCCAGCAGCCAACTTGACAGCTACAATGAGCAGTTCTTC. Encoded protein: CASSQLDSYNEQFF.

This clonotype came up a few times. This may be a read error: a much more frequent sequence differs by one nucleotide. The conserved final phenylalanine or tryptophan is absent from the CDR3, which likely points to a read error. The V gene is TRBV11-2, the J gene TRBJ2-7, with TRBD1 matching over 10 bases. The germline gives CDR1 SGHAT, CDR2 FQNNGV. J gave up 3 bases and V 4 bases, and 6 bases lay outside the gene matches. The CDR3 totals 15 residues. In nucleotides, the CDR3 is TGTGCCAGCAGCTCCAGGGGACAGGGGTTCTACGAGCAGTACATC. Encoded protein: CASSSRGQGFYEQYI.

This clonotype was detected only a few times. The chain has TRBV25-1 and TRBJ1-5; 7 bases align to TRBD1. The CDR3 extends over 15 amino acids. Germline V gives CDR1 MGHDK, CDR2 SYGVNS. The ends lost 3 bases at V and 5 bases at J; junction bases unmatched: 7. The CDR3 loop is CASSDLRDSDQPQHF. CDR3 DNA sequence: TGTGCCAGCAGTGATCTTAGGGACAGTGATCAGCCCCAGCATTTT.

Concerning this clonotype: A much larger clone is a single base away; this may be a read error. This chain links TRBV3-1 with TRBJ2-1, with 16 nucleotides matching TRBD2. This CDR3 has 21 residues. CDR1 LGHDT and CDR2 YNNKEL come from the germline V gene (reference sequence). The CDR3 nucleotides are TGTGCCAGCAGCCGCCATCCGGGACTAGCGGGGGGGCAAACCTCCTACGATGAGCAGTTCTTC. Its protein product is CASSRHPGLAGGQTSYDEQFF.

This clonotype appeared many times. The gene calls are TRBV20-1 and TRBJ2-3; 7 bases map to TRBD2. Losses at the gene ends were 0 bases for V and 0 bases for J; bases not matched to a gene: 3. This CDR3 region has 15 residues. Germline values: CDR1 DFQATT, CDR2 SNEGSKA (reference sequence). The CDR3 region has the DNA TGCAGTGCTAGAGATCCTAGCGGAAGCACAGATACGCAGTATTTT. Translated, it gives CSARDPSGSTDTQYF.

This clonotype was seen more than once but under ten times. Here the CDR3 reads CASSSWALSKLFF. The CDR3 DNA reads as TGTGCCAGCAGCTCATGGGCCCTTTCTAAACTGTTTTTT. This chain joins TRBV27 and TRBJ1-4; D gene uncertain. This CDR3 spans 13 amino acids. CDR1 is MNHEY and CDR2 is SMNVEV in the germline V gene (reference sequence). Trimming took 6 bases from V and 11 from J, leaving 16 bases between them.

The chain combines TRBV15 with TRBJ2-3, with TRBD1 matching 9 bases. The ends lost 6 bases at V and 4 bases at J; junction bases unmatched: 14. Per the germline V gene, CDR1 is LNHNV and CDR2 is YYDKDF (reference sequence). The length of the CDR3 is 17 residues. The CDR3 DNA sequence: TGTGCCACCAGTAAGAACCGGGACAGGGCTATTGCAGATACGCAGTATTTT. Protein: CATSKNRDRAIADTQYF.

This clonotype was counted between two and nine times. CDR3: CASSSQGQSYGYTF. The DNA for the CDR3 is TGTGCCAGCAGCAGCCAGGGACAGTCCTATGGCTACACCTTC. This chain links TRBV11-1 with TRBJ1-2, with 7 bases aligning to TRBD1. With 5 bases clipped from V and 4 bases from J, the junction kept 7 bases outside the gene matches. Germline V gene lookup returns CDR1 SGHAT and CDR2 FQDESV (reference sequence). This CDR3 contains 14 residues.

This clonotype was detected a few times. This chain joins TRBV6-2 or TRBV6-3 and TRBJ2-1; 9 positions match TRBD2. This CDR3 spans 18 amino acids. V trimming: 0 bases; J trimming: 0 bases; junction bases outside the gene matches: 6. Germline CDR1 reads MNHEY; CDR2 reads SVGEGT. Here the CDR3 reads CASSYSIAGALSYNEQFF. DNA of the CDR3: TGTGCCAGCAGTTACTCAATAGCGGGGGCCCTCTCCTACAATGAGCAGTTCTTC.

The sample holds many counts of this clonotype. The chain links TRBV19 to TRBJ1-2; no clear D gene. The CDR3 is made up of 14 amino acids. V lost 3 bases and J lost 4, with 12 bases in between. Per germline, CDR1 LNHDA and CDR2 SQIVND (reference sequence). CDR3 in amino acids: CASSIRDGGYGYTF. CDR3 in DNA: TGTGCCAGTAGTATTAGAGATGGCGGCTATGGCTACACCTTC. Full variable domain (remainder filled in from reference TRBV19 and TRBJ1-2): DGGITQSPKYLFRKEGQNVTLSCEQNLNHDAMYWYRQDPGQGLRLIYYSQIVNDFQKGDIAEGYSVSREKKESFPLTVTSAQKNPTAFYLCASSIRDGGYGYTFGSGTRLTVV.

At least ten counts were recorded for this clonotype. The gene calls are TRBV4-1 and TRBJ2-5, with D perhaps assigned TRBD1 or TRBD2 (5 bases each). Trimming shortened V by 6 bases and J by 4 bases, and 27 bases separated the two germline ends. The germline V gene encodes CDR1 MGHRA and CDR2 YSYEKL. The CDR3 runs to 18 residues. Here the CDR3 reads CASSQGAPSRKDGETQYF. CDR3 nucleotides: TGCGCCAGCAGTCAGGGAGCTCCGAGTCGGAAGGATGGAGAGACCCAGTACTTC.

This clonotype was seen only a few times. The chain joins TRBV5-1 to TRBJ2-7, with D perhaps matching TRBD1 (6 bases). Germline CDR1 SGHRS, CDR2 YFSETQ. The CDR3 extends over 15 amino acids. V gave up 3 bases and J gave up 5 bases, with 18 bases separating them. The CDR3 bases are TGCGCCAGCAGCTGGGGAAACAGGGACGGCCACGAGCAGTACTTC. It specifies CASSWGNRDGHEQYF.

The sample holds many counts of this clonotype. The chain is built from TRBV28 and TRBJ2-1; D is uncertain. V was cut by 2 bases and J by 3 bases, with 11 bases left in between. Germline assignment: CDR1 MDHEN and CDR2 SYDVKM. The CDR3 runs to 15 residues. The CDR3 region is CASSLDQFFYNEQFF. Written as DNA, the CDR3 is TGTGCCAGCAGTTTAGATCAGTTCTTCTACAATGAGCAGTTCTTC.

Many counts were recorded for this clonotype. The chain is built from TRBV7-8 and TRBJ2-3; TRBD1 matches 10 bases. In germline, CDR1 is SGHVS, CDR2 FQNEAQ. V dropped 3 bases and J dropped 4; count of bases not matched to a gene: 7. This CDR3 region has 16 residues. The CDR3 DNA sequence: TGTGCCAGCAGCTTGGGGGACAGGGGTGTCGCAGATACGCAGTATTTT. This sequence encodes CASSLGDRGVADTQYF.

This clonotype was picked up many times. The rearrangement uses TRBV6-1 and TRBJ1-1; D is ambiguous. The germline V gene has CDR1 MNHNS and CDR2 SASEGT. Trimming shortened V by 5 bases and J by 3 bases, and 10 bases separated the two germline ends. This CDR3 has 13 residues. CDR3 in DNA: TGTGCCAGCAGTCCTACAGAGCACACTGAAGCTTTCTTT. Translation: CASSPTEHTEAFF.

This clonotype was detected many times. The CDR3 sequence: CASSTTDRGESYEQYF. CDR3 coding DNA: TGTGCCAGCAGTACTACCGACAGGGGGGAATCCTACGAGCAGTACTTC. This chain joins TRBV28 and TRBJ2-7, with 9 nucleotides matching TRBD1. The V segment lost 5 bases and the J segment 1 base; nucleotides outside the gene matches: 9. Germline values: CDR1 MDHEN, CDR2 SYDVKM. CDR3 size: 16 residues.

This clonotype was found many times. The V and J genes are TRBV2 and TRBJ2-1; D tentatively reads TRBD1 or TRBD2 (5 bases each). There are 15 residues in the CDR3. CDR1 is SNHLY, CDR2 FYNNEI, per germline. V was shortened by 2 bases and J by 0 bases, with 8 bases between the two germline ends. The CDR3 DNA is TGTGCCAGCAGTGAAAGGGACGTCTCCTACAATGAGCAGTTCTTC. Protein sequence: CASSERDVSYNEQFF.

This clonotype was seen many times. The chain uses TRBV27 and TRBJ1-5; TRBD1 is a possible D gene (5 bases). The germline V gene encodes CDR1 MNHEY and CDR2 SMNVEV (reference sequence). CDR3 size: 14 residues. Trimming removed 2 bases at V and 4 bases at J, with 9 bases between. CDR3 nucleotide sequence: TGTGCCAGCAGTTTAAGGGGCCCTAATCAGCCCCAGCATTTT. Translated, it gives CASSLRGPNQPQHF.

CDR3 bases: TGTGCCAGCAGTCCCCCCGGACAGGGGCAGTATAGCAATCAGCCCCAGCATTTT. Translation: CASSPPGQGQYSNQPQHF. This chain joins TRBV6-1 and TRBJ1-5; 9 bases match TRBD1. The germline V gene has CDR1 MNHNS and CDR2 SASEGT. V gave up 5 bases and J gave up 0 bases; unmatched junction bases: 11. There are 18 residues in the CDR3.

The rearrangement links TRBV5-1 to TRBJ2-7; unclear D gene. The CDR3 is 13 residues long. V was clipped by 2 bases and J by 4 bases, with 10 bases between them. Germline V gives CDR1 SGHRS, CDR2 YFSETQ. CDR3 DNA sequence: TGCGCCAGCAGCTTTCCTGACGGGTACGAGCAGTACTTC. Translating gives CASSFPDGYEQYF.